This TCR beta chain was sequenced in a study of spatial heterogeneity in lung cancer. This clonotype was observed a handful of times. Each molecule of TCR cDNA was tagged with one unique molecular identifier. TCRdb recomputed calls from the 5' RACE reads with MiXCR, one row per CDR3 protein. The sample includes more than 60,000 distinct CDR3 sequences, 6.3% of them seen just once. V gave up 5 bases and J gave up 9 bases; unmatched junction bases: 13. There are 15 residues in the CDR3. The germline gives CDR1 MNHEY, CDR2 SVGAGI. Time point of the sample: sample taken at primary tumor resection. The chain joins TRBV6-5 to TRBJ2-1, with 7 bases identical to TRBD2. The TCR was taken from a female donor with early-stage non-small cell lung cancer. Source: PBMCs, taken at surgery. The CDR3 nucleotides read TGTGCCAGCAGTCCTACTAGCGCGTCCGGAGGTGAGCAGTTCTTC. Residues: CASSPTSASGGEQFF.